Listed here are 4 T cell receptor beta chains from one sample, sequenced in a study of blood T cell repertoires in COVID-19. Libraries were prepared by immunoSEQ multiplex PCR; TCRdb keeps only in-frame clonotypes and omits some of them. In the table there are about 200,000 clones, approximately 90% of which are singletons. The specimen was peripheral blood. Receptors were obtained from a man between 40 and 49 years old with active or convalescent COVID-19.

This rearrangement joins TRBV4-3 to TRBJ2-3; D is perhaps TRBD1 (6 bases). Germline lookup yields CDR1 LGHNA and CDR2 YSLEER. The V and J ends lost 0 bases and 5 bases respectively, with 15 bases between them. The CDR3 extends over 16 amino acids. CDR3 DNA sequence: TGCGCCAGCAGCCAAGACCTCACAGGGCCGGTAGATACGCAGTATTTT. Its translation: CASSQDLTGPVDTQYF.

CDR3 residues: CASSLRGGTEAFF. CDR3 bases: TGTGCCAGCAGCTTACGGGGGGGCACTGAAGCTTTCTTT. The V gene is TRBV7-2, the J gene TRBJ1-1, with D tentatively TRBD1 (5 bases). This CDR3 is built from 13 residues. From germline, CDR1 is SGHTA and CDR2 FQGNSA. V lost 2 bases and J lost 4, with 8 bases in between.

This chain joins TRBV7-2 and TRBJ1-2; D gene uncertain. This CDR3 is built from 15 residues. Germline V gives CDR1 SGHTA, CDR2 FQGNSA. V lost 1 base and J lost 9, with 18 bases in between. The CDR3 nucleotides read TGTGCCAGCAGCTTAGTGGCAGGCATCTCCTTCCGCTACACCTTC. Amino acid sequence: CASSLVAGISFRYTF.

The chain has TRBV6-5 and TRBJ2-7; a possible D gene is TRBD1 (6 bases). The CDR3 runs 14 residues. Trimming took off 10 bases at V and 0 bases at J, with 16 bases between the two ends. In germline, CDR1 is MNHEY, CDR2 SVGAGI. The CDR3 DNA is TGTGCCACCAAACAGGGCTTGGGCTCCTACGAGCAGTACTTC. Translating gives CATKQGLGSYEQYF.